These 20 T cell receptor beta chains came from one sample sequenced in a study of blood T cell repertoires in COVID-19. This table comes from immunoSEQ multiplex PCR, and its TCRdb copy is limited to in-frame clones, with some not included. Of about 410,000 clones listed, less than 95% are singletons. Sequenced sample: PBMCs or T cells enriched from blood (not recorded which). The receptors were gathered from a man younger than 35 who had recovered from COVID-19.

Comment on this clone: Other DNA sequences from this sample encode an identical CDR3 as well. V is TRBV2 and J is TRBJ2-7; D call uncertain. In germline, CDR1 is SNHLY, CDR2 FYNNEI. CDR3 size: 12 residues. V lost 6 bases, J lost 0 bases, and 6 bases lay in between. The CDR3 nucleotides read TGTGCCAGCAGCGAGGCCTCCTACGAGCAGTACTTC. This sequence encodes CASSEASYEQYF.

The chain couples TRBV11-3 to TRBJ2-1; 11 positions match TRBD2. The CDR3 has 19 amino acids. Looked up from germline, CDR1 is SGHNT and CDR2 is YENEEA. V dropped 3 bases and J dropped 4; count of bases not matched to a gene: 14. CDR3 coding DNA: TGTGCCAGCAGCTTCTCCGGGACTAGCGGCCAGAGGGGGTACAATGAGCAGTTCTTC. Its translation: CASSFSGTSGQRGYNEQFF.

This clone was counted between two and nine times. The chain uses TRBV7-2 and TRBJ1-1; maybe TRBD1 (5 bases). The CDR3 extends over 16 amino acids. Germline CDR1 is SGHTA and CDR2 is FQGNSA. V was clipped by 1 base and J by 3 bases, with 15 bases between them. The DNA for the CDR3 is TGTGCCAGCAGCTTAGGAACTTCAGGGTTGCACACTGAAGCTTTCTTT. Amino acid sequence: CASSLGTSGLHTEAFF.

The V gene is TRBV7-9, the J gene TRBJ1-1, with D possibly TRBD1 on 6 matching bases. V was cut by 3 bases and J by 3 bases, with 11 bases left in between. This CDR3 comprises 14 residues. Germline V CDR1 and CDR2: SEHNR, FQNEAQ (reference sequence). The CDR3 DNA reads TGTGCCAGCAGCTTTTCGTCAGGGGACACTGAAGCTTTCTTT. Its protein product is CASSFSSGDTEAFF. The complete variable domain, with remaining parts taken from reference TRBV7-9 and TRBJ1-1, reads DTGVSQNPRHKITKRGQNVTFRCDPISEHNRLYWYRQTLGQGPEFLTYFQNEAQLEKSRLLSDRFSAERPKGSFSTLEIQRTEQGDSAMYLCASSFSSGDTEAFFGQGTRLTVV.

The V gene is TRBV2, the J gene TRBJ2-1, with 9 positions matching TRBD1. Germline loops: CDR1 SNHLY, CDR2 FYNNEI. V lost 9 bases, J lost 8 bases, and 14 bases stayed unmatched. The CDR3 is made up of 15 amino acids. This CDR3 is CARQVGGQGKDEQFF. The CDR3 region has the DNA TGTGCCAGACAAGTCGGGGGACAGGGTAAAGATGAGCAGTTCTTC.

This clone was picked up one time. V is TRBV7-9 and J is TRBJ1-1, with D possibly being TRBD1 (6 bases). The V end was cut by 6 bases, the J end by 6 bases, with 14 bases between. This CDR3 has 13 amino acids. Germline CDR1 and CDR2: SEHNR and FQNEAQ (reference sequence). CDR3 region: CASREWGRPEAFF. The CDR3 nucleotides are TGTGCCAGCAGGGAGTGGGGGCGGCCTGAAGCTTTCTTT.

This sequence joins TRBV2 and TRBJ2-5; D is uncertain. There are 13 residues in the CDR3. The germline V gene has CDR1 SNHLY and CDR2 FYNNEI. The V and J ends lost 7 bases and 2 bases respectively, with 11 bases between them. CDR3 sequence reads: CASISNQQETQYF. CDR3 coding DNA: TGTGCCAGCATATCTAACCAACAAGAGACCCAGTACTTC.

The chain joins TRBV30 to TRBJ2-5; TRBD2 matches 10 bases. V dropped 2 bases and J dropped 5; count of bases not matched to a gene: 8. CDR3 size: 15 residues. CDR1 is GTSNPN and CDR2 is SVGIG in the germline V gene (reference sequence). CDR3 residues: CAWSISGGLMETQYF. CDR3 in DNA: TGTGCCTGGAGTATTAGCGGGGGGTTGATGGAGACCCAGTACTTC. Combining the CDR3 with reference TRBV30 and TRBJ2-5 gives the whole variable domain SQTIHQWPATLVQPVGSPLSLECTVEGTSNPNLYWYRQAAGRGLQLLFYSVGIGQISSEVPQNLSASRPQDRQFILSSKKLLLSDSGFYLCAWSISGGLMETQYFGPGTRLLVL.

The chain combines TRBV5-1 with TRBJ2-1, with TRBD2 matching 11 bases. After removal of 5 bases from V and 7 bases from J, the junction contained 5 bases not matched to a gene. Germline CDR1 and CDR2: SGHRS and YFSETQ. This CDR3 spans 14 amino acids. The CDR3 coding sequence is TGCGCCAGCAGAGTGACTAGCGGGGTGAATGAGCAGTTCTTC. This gives the protein CASRVTSGVNEQFF.

This clone was observed a single time. V usage is TRBV18 and J usage is TRBJ2-5; TRBD1 matches 7 bases. J was trimmed by 5 bases and V by 8 bases; bases with no gene match: 2. Germline V gene lookup returns CDR1 KGHSH and CDR2 LQKENI. This CDR3 spans 11 amino acids. CDR3 residues: CASRDSETQYF. CDR3 DNA: TGTGCCAGCCGGGACAGTGAGACCCAGTACTTC.

The chain employs TRBV7-2 and TRBJ1-2; a weak D match, TRBD1 (5 bases). V lost 1 base and J 7 bases, leaving 19 bases between the germline ends. The CDR3 is 16 residues long. In germline, CDR1 is SGHTA, CDR2 FQGNSA. CDR3 in amino acids: CASSLGSNFRDSGYTF. CDR3 sequence (DNA): TGTGCCAGCAGCTTAGGATCAAACTTCAGGGATTCTGGCTACACCTTC.

In this sample, this clone turned up once. The chain carries TRBV19 and TRBJ1-1; 8 bases map to TRBD1. This CDR3 has 13 amino acids. J gave up 3 bases and V 6 bases, and 3 bases lay outside the gene matches. Germline-derived CDR1 and CDR2 are LNHDA and SQIVND (reference sequence). The CDR3 DNA follows: TGTGCCAGTAGCCAGGGGGCAGACACTGAAGCTTTCTTT. This encodes CASSQGADTEAFF.

The J gene is TRBJ1-5, the V gene TRBV6-2 or TRBV6-3, with TRBD1 identical over 7 bases. The V gene's germline CDR1 is MNHEY and CDR2 SVGEGT. J gave up 0 bases and V 6 bases, and 14 bases lay outside the gene matches. This CDR3 has 18 amino acids. The CDR3 spells CASSPGTATLYSNQPQHF. In DNA, the CDR3 is TGTGCCAGCAGCCCTGGGACAGCGACCCTCTATAGCAATCAGCCCCAGCATTTT.

The V and J genes are TRBV27 and TRBJ2-5; no clear D gene. Trimming removed 6 bases at V and 1 base at J, with 6 bases between. Germline values: CDR1 MNHEY, CDR2 SMNVEV (reference sequence). The CDR3 consists of 12 residues. The CDR3 sequence: CASRSFQETQYF. Here the CDR3 DNA reads TGTGCCAGCAGGAGCTTCCAAGAGACCCAGTACTTC.

This clone occurred a few times. The chain uses TRBV2 and TRBJ2-7, with D possibly TRBD1 on 7 matching bases. CDR3 length: 13 amino acids. Germline assignment: CDR1 SNHLY and CDR2 FYNNEI. Trimming shortened V by 6 bases and J by 4 bases, and 13 bases separated the two germline ends. CDR3 sequence (DNA): TGTGCCAGCAGGCTCAGGGGGGCTTACGAGCAGTACTTC. Translated: CASRLRGAYEQYF. The variable domain in full, completed from reference TRBV2 and TRBJ2-7, reads EPEVTQTPSHQVTQMGQEVILRCVPISNHLYFYWYRQILGQKVEFLVSFYNNEISEKSEIFDDQFSVERPDGSNFTLKIRSTKLEDSAMYFCASRLRGAYEQYFGPGTRLTVT.

The chain is built from TRBV5-4 and TRBJ2-1, with 8 bases lining up with TRBD2. Trimming removed 0 bases from V and 3 bases from J; junction bases left unmatched: 2. Per the germline V gene, CDR1 is SGHNT and CDR2 is YYREEE (reference sequence). CDR3 length equals 15 residues. The CDR3 here is CASSLETSVYNEQFF. The CDR3, as DNA: TGTGCCAGCAGCTTGGAGACTAGCGTCTACAATGAGCAGTTCTTC. Drawing the rest from reference TRBV5-4 and TRBJ2-1, the complete variable domain is ETGVTQSPTHLIKTRGQQVTLRCSSQSGHNTVSWYQQALGQGPQFIFQYYREEENGRGNFPPRFSGLQFPNYSSELNVNALELDDSALYLCASSLETSVYNEQFFGPGTRLTVL.

V gene TRBV7-8 combines with J gene TRBJ1-6; 7 nucleotides agree with TRBD1. Germline V gives CDR1 SGHVS, CDR2 FQNEAQ. Trimming took 5 bases from V and 7 from J; bases not matched to a gene: 11. The CDR3 runs to 16 residues. In DNA, the CDR3 is TGTGCCAGCAGCGTTTTCTGGGGACAGCGGAATTCACCCCTCCACTTT. It specifies CASSVFWGQRNSPLHF.

This chain joins TRBV19 and TRBJ1-2; D gene unclear. This CDR3 region has 10 residues. The germline V and J ends were trimmed by 9 bases and 8 bases, with 10 bases remaining between them. Germline lookup yields CDR1 LNHDA and CDR2 SQIVND (reference sequence). The CDR3: CASKYRGYTF. CDR3 in DNA: TGTGCCAGCAAGTATCGGGGCTACACCTTC.

The chain combines TRBV18 with TRBJ1-1; D perhaps matches TRBD1 (6 bases). V lost 1 base to trimming and J lost 2 bases, with 14 bases between them. CDR1 and CDR2 (germline): KGHSH, LQKENI. The CDR3 consists of 16 residues. The DNA of the CDR3 is TGTGCCAGCTCACCACGGTTGGGGGACACAAACACTGAAGCTTTCTTT. Protein: CASSPRLGDTNTEAFF. The whole variable domain, filled in from reference TRBV18 and TRBJ1-1, reads NAGVMQNPRHLVRRRGQEARLRCSPMKGHSHVYWYRQLPEEGLKFMVYLQKENIIDESGMPKERFSAEFPKEGPSILRIQQVVRGDSAAYFCASSPRLGDTNTEAFFGQGTRLTVV.

The V call is TRBV5-5, the J call TRBJ1-6, with D hard to call. CDR1 and CDR2 from the germline V gene are SGHKS and YYEKEE (reference sequence). V gave up 0 bases and J gave up 5 bases, with 9 bases separating them. The CDR3 runs to 15 residues. CDR3 region: CASSLEGGNNSPLHF. DNA of the CDR3: TGTGCCAGCAGCTTGGAAGGAGGGAATAATTCACCCCTCCACTTT.